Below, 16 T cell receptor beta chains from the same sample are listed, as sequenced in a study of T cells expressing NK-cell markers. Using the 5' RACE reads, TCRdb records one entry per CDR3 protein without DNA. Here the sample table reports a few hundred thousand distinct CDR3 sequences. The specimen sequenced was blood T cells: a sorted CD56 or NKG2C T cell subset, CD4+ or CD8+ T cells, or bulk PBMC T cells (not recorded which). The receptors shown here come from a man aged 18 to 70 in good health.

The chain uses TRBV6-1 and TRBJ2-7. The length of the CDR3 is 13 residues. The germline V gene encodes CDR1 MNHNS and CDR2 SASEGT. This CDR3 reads CASSAGDGYEQYF.

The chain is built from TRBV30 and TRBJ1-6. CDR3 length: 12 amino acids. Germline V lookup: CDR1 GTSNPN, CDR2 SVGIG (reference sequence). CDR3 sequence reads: CAWGFLNSPLHF.

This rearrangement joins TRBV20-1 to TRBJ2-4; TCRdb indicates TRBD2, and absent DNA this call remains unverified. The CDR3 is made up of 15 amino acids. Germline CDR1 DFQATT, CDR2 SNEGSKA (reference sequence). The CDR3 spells CSARVPGRDENIQYF.

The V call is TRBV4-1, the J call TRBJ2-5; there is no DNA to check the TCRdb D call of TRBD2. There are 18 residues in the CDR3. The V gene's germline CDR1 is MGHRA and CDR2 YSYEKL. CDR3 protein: CASSQDIGLAGGGETQYF.

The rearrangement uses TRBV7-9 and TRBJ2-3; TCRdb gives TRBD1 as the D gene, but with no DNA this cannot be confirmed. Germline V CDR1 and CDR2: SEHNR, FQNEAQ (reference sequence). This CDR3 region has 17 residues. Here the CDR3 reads CASSSRRSDRGTDTQYF.

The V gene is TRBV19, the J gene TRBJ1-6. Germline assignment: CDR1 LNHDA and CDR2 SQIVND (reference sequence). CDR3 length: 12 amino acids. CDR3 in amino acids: CASTTGRGSLHF.

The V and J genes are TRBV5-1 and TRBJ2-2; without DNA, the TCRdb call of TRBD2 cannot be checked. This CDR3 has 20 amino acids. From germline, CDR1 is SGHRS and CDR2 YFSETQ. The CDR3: CASSLFDRGLAGANTGELFF.

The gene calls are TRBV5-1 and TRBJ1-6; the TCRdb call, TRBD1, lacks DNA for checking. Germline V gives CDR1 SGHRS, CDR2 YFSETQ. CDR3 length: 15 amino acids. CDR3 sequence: CASSTETGSWSPLHF.

This CDR3 is CASSGGLWGGGELFF. The chain couples TRBV12-3 or TRBV12-4 to TRBJ2-2; without DNA, the TCRdb call of TRBD1 cannot be checked. The CDR3 runs to 15 residues.

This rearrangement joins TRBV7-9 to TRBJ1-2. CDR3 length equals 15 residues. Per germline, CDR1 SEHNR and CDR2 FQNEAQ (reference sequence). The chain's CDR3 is CASSFATHREGGYTF.

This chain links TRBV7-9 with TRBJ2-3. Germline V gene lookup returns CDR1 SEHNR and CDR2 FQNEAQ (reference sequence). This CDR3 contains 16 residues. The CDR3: CASSLRLAGGADTQYF.

CDR3 loop: CAIREFEVTEAFF. V and J are TRBV10-3 and TRBJ1-1. The CDR3 has 13 residues. Germline V CDR1 and CDR2: ENHRY, SYGVKD.

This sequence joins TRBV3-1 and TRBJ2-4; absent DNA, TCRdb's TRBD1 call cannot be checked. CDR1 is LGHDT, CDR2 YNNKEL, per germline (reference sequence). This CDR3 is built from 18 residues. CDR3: CASSQGPPLRGGKNIQYF.

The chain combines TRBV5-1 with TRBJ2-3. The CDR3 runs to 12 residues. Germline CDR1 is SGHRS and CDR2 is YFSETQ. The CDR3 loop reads CASSEHVDTQYF.

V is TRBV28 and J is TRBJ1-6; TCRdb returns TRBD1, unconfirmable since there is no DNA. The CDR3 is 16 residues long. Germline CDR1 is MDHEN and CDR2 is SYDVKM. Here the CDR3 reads CASSSLQGRYNSPLHF.

This chain's CDR3 is CASSFIDRENSPLHF. The chain joins TRBV5-4 to TRBJ1-6; no DNA is available, so the TRBD1 call from TCRdb remains unchecked. CDR1 is SGHNT, CDR2 YYREEE, per germline (reference sequence). The CDR3 runs 15 residues.